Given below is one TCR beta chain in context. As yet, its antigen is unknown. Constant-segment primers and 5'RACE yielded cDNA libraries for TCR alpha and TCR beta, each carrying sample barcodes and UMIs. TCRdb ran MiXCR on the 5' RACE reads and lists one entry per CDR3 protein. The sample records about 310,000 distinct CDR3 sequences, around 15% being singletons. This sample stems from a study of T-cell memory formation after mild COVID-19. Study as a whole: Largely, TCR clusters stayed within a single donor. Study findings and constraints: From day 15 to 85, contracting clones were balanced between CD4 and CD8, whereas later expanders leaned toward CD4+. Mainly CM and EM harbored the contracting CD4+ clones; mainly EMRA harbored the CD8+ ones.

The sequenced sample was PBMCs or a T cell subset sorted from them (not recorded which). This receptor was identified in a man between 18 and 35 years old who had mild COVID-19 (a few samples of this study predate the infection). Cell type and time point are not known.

The CDR3 bases are TGTGCCAGCAGCTTGGATCAGAGGCGGACCGGGGAGCTGTTTTTT. Amino acid sequence: CASSLDQRRTGELFF. The chain is built from TRBV5-5 and TRBJ2-2; no clear D. The CDR3 spans 15 residues. With 0 bases removed from V and 5 bases from J, the gap between germline ends came to 11 bases. Germline lookup yields CDR1 SGHKS and CDR2 YYEKEE (reference sequence). Variable domain in full (rest from reference TRBV5-5 and TRBJ2-2): DAGVTQSPTHLIKTRGQQVTLRCSPISGHKSVSWYQQVLGQGPQFIFQYYEKEERGRGNFPDRFSARQFPNYSSELNVNALLLGDSALYLCASSLDQRRTGELFFGEGSRLTVL.